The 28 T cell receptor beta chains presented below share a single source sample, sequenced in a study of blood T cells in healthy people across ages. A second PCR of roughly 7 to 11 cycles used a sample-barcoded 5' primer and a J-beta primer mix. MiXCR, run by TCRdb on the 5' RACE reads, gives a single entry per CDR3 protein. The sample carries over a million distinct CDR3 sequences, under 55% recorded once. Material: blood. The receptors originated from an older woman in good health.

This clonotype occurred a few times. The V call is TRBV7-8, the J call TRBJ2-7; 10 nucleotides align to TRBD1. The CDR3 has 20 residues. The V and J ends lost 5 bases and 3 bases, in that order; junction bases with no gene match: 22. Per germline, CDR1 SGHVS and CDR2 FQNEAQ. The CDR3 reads CASSVTARDRGPNRYYEQYF. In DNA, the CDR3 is TGTGCCAGCAGCGTCACGGCCCGGGACAGGGGACCTAACCGTTACTACGAGCAGTACTTC.

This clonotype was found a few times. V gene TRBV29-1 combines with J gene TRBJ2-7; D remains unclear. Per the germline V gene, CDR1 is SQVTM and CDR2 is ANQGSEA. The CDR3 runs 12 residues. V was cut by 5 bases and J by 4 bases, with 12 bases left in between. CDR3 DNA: TGCAGCGTTCTCGGTTTAAAGTACGAGCAGTACTTC. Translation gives CSVLGLKYEQYF.

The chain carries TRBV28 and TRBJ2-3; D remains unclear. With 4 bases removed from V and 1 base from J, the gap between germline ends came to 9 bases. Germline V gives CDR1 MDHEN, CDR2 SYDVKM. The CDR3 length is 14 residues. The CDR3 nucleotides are TGTGCCAGCAGTTCCTTGACTGGCACAGATACGCAGTATTTT. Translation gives CASSSLTGTDTQYF.

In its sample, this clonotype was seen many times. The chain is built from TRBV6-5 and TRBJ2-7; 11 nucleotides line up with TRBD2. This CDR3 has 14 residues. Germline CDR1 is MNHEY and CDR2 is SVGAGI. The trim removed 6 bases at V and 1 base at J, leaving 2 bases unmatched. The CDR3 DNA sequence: TGTGCCAGCAGGGGGACTAGCGGTTCCTACGAGCAGTACTTC. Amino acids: CASRGTSGSYEQYF.

CDR3 sequence reads: CSARGGGDATTDTQYF. In nucleotides, the CDR3 is TGCAGTGCTAGAGGGGGAGGGGACGCAACCACAGATACGCAGTATTTT. The chain uses TRBV20-1 and TRBJ2-3, with 7 bases aligning to TRBD2. Germline V gene lookup returns CDR1 DFQATT and CDR2 SNEGSKA (reference sequence). This CDR3 is built from 16 residues. V shed 1 base and J 2 bases; nucleotides not matched to a gene: 9.

CDR3 DNA: TGTGCCAGCAGTGACGACGCGGCAGGAGGGGTTTACAATGAGCAGTTCTTC. Protein: CASSDDAAGGVYNEQFF. The genes are TRBV6-6 and TRBJ2-1; a possible D gene is TRBD2 (6 bases). Germline CDR1 MNHNY, CDR2 SVGAGI (reference sequence). Trimming left V 5 bases short and J 4 bases short, with 21 bases between. The CDR3 is 17 residues long.

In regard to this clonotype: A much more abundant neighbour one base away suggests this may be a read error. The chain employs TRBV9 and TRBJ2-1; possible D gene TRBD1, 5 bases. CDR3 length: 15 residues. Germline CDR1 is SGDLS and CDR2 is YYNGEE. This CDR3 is CASGVQASSYNEQFF. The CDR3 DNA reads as TGTGCCAGCGGCGTACAGGCCAGCTCCTACAATGAGCAGTTCTTC.

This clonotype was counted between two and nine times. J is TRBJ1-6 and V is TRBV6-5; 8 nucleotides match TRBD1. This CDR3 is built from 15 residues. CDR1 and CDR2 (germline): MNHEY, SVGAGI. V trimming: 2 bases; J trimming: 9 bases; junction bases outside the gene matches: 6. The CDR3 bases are TGTGCCAGCAGTTACCGACAGGGGCCAAGTTCACCCCTCCACTTT. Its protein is CASSYRQGPSSPLHF.

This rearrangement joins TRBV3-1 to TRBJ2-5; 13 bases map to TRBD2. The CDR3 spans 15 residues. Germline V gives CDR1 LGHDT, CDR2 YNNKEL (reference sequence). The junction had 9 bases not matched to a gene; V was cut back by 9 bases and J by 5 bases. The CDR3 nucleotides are TGTGCCAGTAGCGAGGGACTAGCGGGGCTCGAGACCCAGTACTTC. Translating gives CASSEGLAGLETQYF.

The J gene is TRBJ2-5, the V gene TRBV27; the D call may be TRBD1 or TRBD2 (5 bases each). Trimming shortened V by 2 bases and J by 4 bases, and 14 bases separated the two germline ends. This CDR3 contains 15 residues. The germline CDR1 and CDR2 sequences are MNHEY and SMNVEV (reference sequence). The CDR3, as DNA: TGTGCCAGCAGTTTAGTTGGGGGACGCGTAGAGACCCAGTACTTC. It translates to CASSLVGGRVETQYF.

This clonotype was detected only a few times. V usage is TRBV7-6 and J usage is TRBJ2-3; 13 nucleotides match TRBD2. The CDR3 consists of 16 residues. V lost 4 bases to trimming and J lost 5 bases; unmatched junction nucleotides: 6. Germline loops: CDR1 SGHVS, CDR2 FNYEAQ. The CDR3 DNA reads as TGTGCCAGCAGCTCTGGACTAGCGGGAGCGGTAGATACGCAGTATTTT. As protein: CASSSGLAGAVDTQYF.

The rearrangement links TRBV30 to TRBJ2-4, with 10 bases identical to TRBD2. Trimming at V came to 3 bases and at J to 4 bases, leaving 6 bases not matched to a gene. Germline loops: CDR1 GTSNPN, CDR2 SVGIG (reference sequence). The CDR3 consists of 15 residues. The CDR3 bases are TGTGCCTGGAGCCTCCTTAGCGGGAGGAAAAACATTCAGTACTTC. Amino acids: CAWSLLSGRKNIQYF.

CDR3 sequence reads: CSARDQGRNQETQYF. The CDR3 DNA reads TGCAGTGCTAGAGATCAGGGACGGAACCAAGAGACCCAGTACTTC. The rearrangement links TRBV20-1 to TRBJ2-5; TRBD1 or TRBD2 may be the D gene (5 bases each). The germline V gene has CDR1 DFQATT and CDR2 SNEGSKA (reference sequence). The ends were cut back, 0 bases at V and 0 bases at J, with 11 bases in the middle. The CDR3 runs 15 residues.

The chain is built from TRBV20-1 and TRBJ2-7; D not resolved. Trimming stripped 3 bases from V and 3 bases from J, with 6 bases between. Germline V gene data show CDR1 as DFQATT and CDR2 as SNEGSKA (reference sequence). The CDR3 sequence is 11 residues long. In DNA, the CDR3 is TGCAGTGCTAGGATCCGCTACGAGCAGTACTTC. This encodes CSARIRYEQYF.

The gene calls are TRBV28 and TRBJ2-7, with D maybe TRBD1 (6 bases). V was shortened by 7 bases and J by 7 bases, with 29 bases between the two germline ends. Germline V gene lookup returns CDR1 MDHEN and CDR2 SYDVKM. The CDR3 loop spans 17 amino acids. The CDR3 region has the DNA TGTGCCAGCATTAAAGGACCCGGGATGGTTCCTCAGGGGGAGCAGTACTTC. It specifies CASIKGPGMVPQGEQYF.

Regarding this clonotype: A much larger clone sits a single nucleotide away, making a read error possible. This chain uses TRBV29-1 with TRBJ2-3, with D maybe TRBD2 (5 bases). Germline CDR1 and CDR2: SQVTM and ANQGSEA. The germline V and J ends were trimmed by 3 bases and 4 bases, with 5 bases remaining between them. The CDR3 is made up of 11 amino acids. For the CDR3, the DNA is TGCAGCGTTGAGAGGGCAGATACGCAGTATTTT. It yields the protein CSVERADTQYF.

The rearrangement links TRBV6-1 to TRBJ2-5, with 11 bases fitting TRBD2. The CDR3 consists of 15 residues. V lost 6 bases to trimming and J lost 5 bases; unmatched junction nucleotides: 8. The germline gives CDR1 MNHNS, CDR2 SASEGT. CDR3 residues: CASSQLAGVNETQYF. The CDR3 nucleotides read TGTGCCAGCAGCCAACTAGCGGGAGTCAACGAGACCCAGTACTTC.

Written as DNA, the CDR3 is TGCGCCAGCAGCCAGACAGGGGCGGGGGAGACCCAGTACTTC. Amino acid sequence: CASSQTGAGETQYF. The chain employs TRBV4-1 and TRBJ2-5, with 8 bases aligning to TRBD1. CDR3 length: 14 amino acids. V dropped 3 bases and J dropped 5; count of bases not matched to a gene: 5. From germline, CDR1 is MGHRA and CDR2 YSYEKL.

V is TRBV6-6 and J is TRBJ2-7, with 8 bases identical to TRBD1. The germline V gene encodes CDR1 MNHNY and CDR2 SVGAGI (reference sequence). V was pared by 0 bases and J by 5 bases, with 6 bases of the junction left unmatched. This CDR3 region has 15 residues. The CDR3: CASSYSGQGSNEQYF. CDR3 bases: TGTGCCAGCAGTTACTCTGGACAGGGATCAAACGAGCAGTACTTC.

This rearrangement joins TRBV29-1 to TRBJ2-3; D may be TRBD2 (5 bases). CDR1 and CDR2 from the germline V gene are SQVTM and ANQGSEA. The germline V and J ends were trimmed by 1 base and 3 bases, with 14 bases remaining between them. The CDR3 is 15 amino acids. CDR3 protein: CSVEGGLLVTDTQYF. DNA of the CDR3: TGCAGCGTTGAAGGAGGGCTGCTTGTGACAGATACGCAGTATTTT.

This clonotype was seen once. CDR3 bases: TGTGCCACCCAGGATGCTGACACAGATACGCAGTATTTT. It is translated as CATQDADTDTQYF. The chain carries TRBV24-1 and TRBJ2-3, with unresolved D. The germline V gene has CDR1 KGHDR and CDR2 SFDVKD. The V gene lost 9 bases and the J gene lost 2 bases, with 11 bases spanning the gap. The CDR3 sequence is 13 residues long.

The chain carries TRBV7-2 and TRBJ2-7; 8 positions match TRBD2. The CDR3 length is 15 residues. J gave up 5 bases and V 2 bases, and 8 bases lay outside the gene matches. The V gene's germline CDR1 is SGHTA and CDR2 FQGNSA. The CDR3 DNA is TGTGCCAGCAGCTTAAATCCGGGACTAGGGGACGAGCAGTACTTC. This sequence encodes CASSLNPGLGDEQYF.

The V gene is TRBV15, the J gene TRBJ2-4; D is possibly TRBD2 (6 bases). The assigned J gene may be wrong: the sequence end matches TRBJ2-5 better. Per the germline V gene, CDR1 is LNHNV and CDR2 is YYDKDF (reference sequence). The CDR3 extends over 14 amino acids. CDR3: CATSRVGGTGTQYF. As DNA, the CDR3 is TGTGCCACCAGCAGGGTCGGAGGGACGGGGACCCAGTACTTC.

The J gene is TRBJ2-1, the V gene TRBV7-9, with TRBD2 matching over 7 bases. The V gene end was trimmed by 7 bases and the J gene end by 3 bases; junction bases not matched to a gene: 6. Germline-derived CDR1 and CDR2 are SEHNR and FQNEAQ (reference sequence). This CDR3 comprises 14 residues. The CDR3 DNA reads TGTGCCAGCACCTCGGCTAGCGGCTACAATGAGCAGTTCTTC. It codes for CASTSASGYNEQFF.

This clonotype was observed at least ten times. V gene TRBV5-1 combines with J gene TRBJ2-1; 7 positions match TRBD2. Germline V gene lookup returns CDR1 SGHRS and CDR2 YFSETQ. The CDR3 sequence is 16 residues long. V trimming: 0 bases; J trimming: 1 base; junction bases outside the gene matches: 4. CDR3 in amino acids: CASSLAGGVSYNEQFF. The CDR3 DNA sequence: TGCGCCAGCAGCTTGGCGGGGGGAGTTTCCTACAATGAGCAGTTCTTC.

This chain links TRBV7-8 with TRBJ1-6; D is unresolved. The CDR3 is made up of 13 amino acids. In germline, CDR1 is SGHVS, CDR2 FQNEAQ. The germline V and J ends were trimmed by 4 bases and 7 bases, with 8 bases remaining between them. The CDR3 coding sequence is TGTGCCAGCAGCTACATGACCAATTCACCCCTCCACTTT. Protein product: CASSYMTNSPLHF.

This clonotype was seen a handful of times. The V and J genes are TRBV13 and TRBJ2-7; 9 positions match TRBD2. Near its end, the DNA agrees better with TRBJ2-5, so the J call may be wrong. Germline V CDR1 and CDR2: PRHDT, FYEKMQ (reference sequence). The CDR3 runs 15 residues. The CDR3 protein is CASSPAGTSFETQYF. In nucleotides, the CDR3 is TGTGCCAGCAGCCCCGCCGGGACTAGCTTTGAGACCCAGTACTTC.

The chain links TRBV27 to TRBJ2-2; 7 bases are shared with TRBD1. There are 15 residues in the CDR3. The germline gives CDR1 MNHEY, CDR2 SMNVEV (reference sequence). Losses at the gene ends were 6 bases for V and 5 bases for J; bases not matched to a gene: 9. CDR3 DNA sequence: TGTGCCAGCAGACAAATCCAACAGGGGACCGGGGAGCTGTTTTTT. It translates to CASRQIQQGTGELFF.